The clone carrying this TCR beta chain was detected only a few times. Its antigen remains unknown. CDR1 ENHRY and CDR2 SYGVKD come from the germline V gene. The CDR3 is 12 amino acids. V gave up 5 bases and J gave up 6 bases, with 11 bases separating them. Using its own MiXCR run on the 5' RACE reads, TCRdb lists one record per CDR3 protein. The table lists about 790,000 distinct CDR3 sequences, roughly 20% of them singletons, with around 13% in the top ten. This entry comes from a study of identical twins. General observations from the study: Recombination models fit unrelated individuals' TCR alpha sharing but underestimated twins'.

The same specimen was also included in a second study, on T cells expressing NK-cell markers. This second study says: Sequencing of TCR beta repertoires drew on sorted CD3+CD56+NKG2C+, CD3+CD56+NKG2C- and CD3+CD56-NKG2C+ T cells. Dominant NKG2C+ clonotypes were found to form about 1.0-8% of CD8+ T cells in over five donors. Topping the CD3+CD56-NKG2C+ fraction as well were these clonotypes, in a handful of donors.

Input material: PBMCs. The sequence was collected from a woman younger than 30 in good health. This chain connects TRBV10-3 to TRBJ2-7; D uncertain. CDR3 coding DNA: TGTGCCATCAGTTACCAGCGCTCCGAGCAGTACTTC. Protein sequence: CAISYQRSEQYF.